There are a few counts of the clone carrying this T cell receptor beta chain. The sample belongs to a study of human T cells and chemical hapten exposure. About the study: Patients received weekly diphenylcyclopropenone doses to the scalp throughout the approximately 25-week study. Affected patients, primarily female, had alopecia areata, totalis or universalis.

The library attached unique molecular identifiers to individual cDNA molecules. TCRdb analysed the RACE reads with MiXCR anew, one entry per CDR3 protein. This table holds about 160,000 distinct CDR3 sequences, about 27% found once. Looked up from germline, CDR1 is SQVTM and CDR2 is ANQGSEA. V was clipped by 4 bases and J by 0 bases, with 6 bases between them. The CDR3 is made up of 13 amino acids. The time point is: patch test 3, about 24 weeks after DPC sensitization. Treatment defined: therapeutic diphenylcyclopropenone sensitization with weekly scalp DPC. Prior to application of each patch test, blood was drawn.

This sequence joins TRBV29-1 and TRBJ2-2, with unresolved D. Specimen: whole blood, collected in connection with sensitization to the hapten diphenylcyclopropenone (DPC). The receptor's source is a woman aged 18-29 years with alopecia areata. Some clones in this sample may be carry-over from other donors' samples. In DNA, the CDR3 is TGCAGCGTTGGGGCCACGAACACCGGGGAGCTGTTTTTT. It codes for CSVGATNTGELFF.